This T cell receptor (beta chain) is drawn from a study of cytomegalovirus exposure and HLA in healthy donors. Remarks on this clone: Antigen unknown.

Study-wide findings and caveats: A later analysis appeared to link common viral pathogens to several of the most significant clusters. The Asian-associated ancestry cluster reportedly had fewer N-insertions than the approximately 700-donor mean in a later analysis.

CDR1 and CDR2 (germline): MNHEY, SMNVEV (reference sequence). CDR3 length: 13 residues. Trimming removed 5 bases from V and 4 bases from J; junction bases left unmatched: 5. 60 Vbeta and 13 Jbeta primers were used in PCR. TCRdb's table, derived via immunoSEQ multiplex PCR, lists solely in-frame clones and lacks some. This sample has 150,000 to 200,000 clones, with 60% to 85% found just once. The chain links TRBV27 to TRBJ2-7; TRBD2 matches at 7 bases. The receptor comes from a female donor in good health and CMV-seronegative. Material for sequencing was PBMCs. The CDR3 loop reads CASSPGLVYEQYF. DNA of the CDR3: TGTGCCAGCAGTCCCGGACTAGTTTACGAGCAGTACTTC.